Detailed here is one T cell receptor (beta chain). What it binds is unknown. Assay: immunoSEQ multiplex PCR; the TCRdb copy retains only in-frame clones and omits some. The sample includes roughly 50,000 clones, roughly 87% of them seen just once. CDR1 and CDR2 (germline): KGHSH, LQKENI. Trimming cost V 6 bases and J 1 base; bases outside gene matches: 8. The CDR3 is made up of 16 amino acids. Time point described: pretreatment peripheral blood. These data belong to a study of PD-L1 blockade in urothelial cancer. Study background: Patients commenced intravenous atezolizumab, 1,200 mg every 3 weeks, in 2014. Each patient had 0 to 3 earlier chemotherapy regimens. A median of 141,255 T cells was found in the blood samples.

Study-wide results and limits: When pretreatment blood TCR clonality was below the median, it predicted better survival.

Sample: PBMCs, taken around atezolizumab (anti-PD-L1) treatment. The source of this sequence is a woman aged 55-69 years with urothelial cancer. The chain uses TRBV18 and TRBJ2-1; 8 bases align to TRBD1. This CDR3 reads CASSLQGVRSYNEQFF. The CDR3 DNA is TGTGCCAGCTCGCTACAGGGGGTCCGATCCTACAATGAGCAGTTCTTC. The complete variable domain, with remaining parts taken from reference TRBV18 and TRBJ2-1, reads NAGVMQNPRHLVRRRGQEARLRCSPMKGHSHVYWYRQLPEEGLKFMVYLQKENIIDESGMPKERFSAEFPKEGPSILRIQQVVRGDSAAYFCASSLQGVRSYNEQFFGPGTRLTVL.